This T cell receptor (beta chain) was found in a study of spatial heterogeneity in lung cancer. Study-wide background: Alpha-chain detections were consistently fewer than beta-chain detections among the sequences. Study-wide points: There were more appearances of ubiquitous expanded tumor TCRs in blood at resection than at follow-up.

As concerns this clonotype: Its antigen is undetermined.

Time point reported: sample taken at primary tumor resection. Unsorted tumor, nontumor lung tissue or cryopreserved PBMC supplied the whole RNA. Germline assignment: CDR1 SGHAT and CDR2 FQNNGV. Trimming took 5 bases from V and 0 from J, leaving 11 bases between them. The CDR3 contains 14 residues. Via MiXCR, TCRdb re-called the 5' RACE reads, giving one row per CDR3 protein. There are some 12,000 distinct CDR3 sequences in the sample; 14% occur only once, and roughly 2.3% lies in the top ten. This specimen was PBMCs, taken at surgery. The receptor comes from a female donor with early-stage non-small cell lung cancer. The chain joins TRBV11-2 to TRBJ2-7; D may be TRBD1 (5 bases). CDR3 sequence: CASSPRASSYEQYF. CDR3 sequence (DNA): TGTGCCAGCAGCCCCAGGGCTTCCTCCTACGAGCAGTACTTC. Full variable domain (missing parts from reference TRBV11-2 and TRBJ2-7): EAGVAQSPRYKIIEKRQSVAFWCNPISGHATLYWYQQILGQGPKLLIQFQNNGVVDDSQLPKDRFSAERLKGVDSTLKIQPAKLEDSAVYLCASSPRASSYEQYFGPGTRLTVT.